What follows is one T cell receptor beta chain and its context. The data are from a study of blood T cell repertoires in COVID-19. Study-level information: Sites in the United States, Italy and Spain provided acute and convalescent COVID-19 samples.

V was clipped by 4 bases and J by 6 bases, with 8 bases between them. The CDR3 is made up of 11 amino acids. CDR1 is SGHDT, CDR2 YYEEEE, per germline. Method: immunoSEQ multiplex PCR; TCRdb's copy keeps in-frame clones and lacks some. The sample includes 250,000 or so clones, about 90% of them seen just once. This clonotype was obtained from a man between 45 and 60 years old who had been exposed to COVID-19. The sample taken for sequencing was PBMCs or T cells enriched from blood (not recorded which). The rearrangement links TRBV5-6 to TRBJ2-7; D is ambiguous. This CDR3 is CASSTTAEQYF. The CDR3, as DNA: TGTGCCAGCAGCACTACCGCCGAGCAGTACTTC.